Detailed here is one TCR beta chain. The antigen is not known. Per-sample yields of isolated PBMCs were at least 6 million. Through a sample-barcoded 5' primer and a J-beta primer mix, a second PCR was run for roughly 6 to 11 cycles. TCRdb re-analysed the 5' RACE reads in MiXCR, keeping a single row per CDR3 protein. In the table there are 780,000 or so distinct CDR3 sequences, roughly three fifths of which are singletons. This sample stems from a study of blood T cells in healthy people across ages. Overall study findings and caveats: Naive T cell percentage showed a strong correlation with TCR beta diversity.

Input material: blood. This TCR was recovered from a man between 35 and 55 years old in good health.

The chain's CDR3 is CSARDSGEAGTDTQYF. Here the CDR3 DNA reads TGCAGTGCTAGAGATTCAGGGGAGGCAGGCACAGATACGCAGTATTTT. This rearrangement joins TRBV20-1 to TRBJ2-3; D tentatively reads TRBD1 or TRBD2 (6 bases each). V lost 0 bases and J lost 1, with 14 bases in between. The CDR3 is 16 amino acids. Germline lookup yields CDR1 DFQATT and CDR2 SNEGSKA (reference sequence).